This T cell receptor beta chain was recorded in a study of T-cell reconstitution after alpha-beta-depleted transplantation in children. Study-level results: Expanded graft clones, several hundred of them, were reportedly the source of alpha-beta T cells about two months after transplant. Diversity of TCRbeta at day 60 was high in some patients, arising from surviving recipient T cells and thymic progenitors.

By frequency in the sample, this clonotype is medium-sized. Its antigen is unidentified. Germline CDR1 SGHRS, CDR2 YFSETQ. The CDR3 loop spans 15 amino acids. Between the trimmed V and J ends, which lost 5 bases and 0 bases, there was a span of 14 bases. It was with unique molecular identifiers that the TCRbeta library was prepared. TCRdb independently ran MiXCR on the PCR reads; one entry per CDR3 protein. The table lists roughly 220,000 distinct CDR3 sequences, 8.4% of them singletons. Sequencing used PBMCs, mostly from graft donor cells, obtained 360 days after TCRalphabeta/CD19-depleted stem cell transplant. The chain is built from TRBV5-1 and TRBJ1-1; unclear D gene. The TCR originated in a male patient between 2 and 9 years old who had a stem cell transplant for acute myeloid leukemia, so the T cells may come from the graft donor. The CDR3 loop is CASRAQEILNTEAFF. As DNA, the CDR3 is TGCGCCAGCAGGGCGCAGGAAATTTTGAACACTGAAGCTTTCTTT. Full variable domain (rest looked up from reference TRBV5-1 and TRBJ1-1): KAGVTQTPRYLIKTRGQQVTLSCSPISGHRSVSWYQQTPGQGLQFLFEYFSETQRNKGNFPGRFSGRQFSNSRSEMNVSTLELGDSALYLCASRAQEILNTEAFFGQGTRLTVV.